This entry lists 21 T cell receptor beta chains sequenced from one sample in a study of CD8 T cells in ankylosing spondylitis. In TCRdb, the 5' RACE reads were re-called with MiXCR into one record per CDR3 protein. The sample consists of roughly 130,000 distinct CDR3 sequences, around 15% of them appearing once. The sample comprised blood, either unsorted or a sorted T cell fraction (not recorded which). The receptors derive from a female donor with ankylosing spondylitis or in good health (not recorded which).

The chain joins TRBV6-5 to TRBJ2-7; D perhaps matches TRBD2 (6 bases). The V end lost 3 bases, the J end lost 4 bases, and 13 bases lay between the germline ends. CDR3 length: 14 amino acids. The germline CDR1 and CDR2 sequences are MNHEY and SVGAGI. The DNA for the CDR3 is TGTGCCAGCAGTTATCGGCTAGCGCCATACGAGCAGTACTTC. As protein: CASSYRLAPYEQYF.

The table lists this clonotype with a few counts. The rearrangement uses TRBV7-9 and TRBJ2-1; the match to TRBD2 covers 8 bases. V gave up 1 base and J gave up 9 bases; unmatched junction bases: 2. This CDR3 region has 13 residues. Germline CDR1 and CDR2: SEHNR and FQNEAQ (reference sequence). The chain's CDR3 is CASSLGSGGEQFF. The CDR3 nucleotides read TGTGCCAGCAGCTTAGGAAGCGGGGGTGAGCAGTTCTTC.

The rearrangement joins TRBV12-3 or TRBV12-4 to TRBJ2-2; 8 bases match TRBD2. J lost 7 bases, V lost 8 bases, and 3 bases had no gene match. This CDR3 comprises 12 residues. CDR3 DNA sequence: TGTGCCAGCCGTAGCGGGGTCGGGGAGCTGTTTTTT. As protein: CASRSGVGELFF.

This chain uses TRBV6-6 with TRBJ1-1; D call uncertain. The germline V and J ends were trimmed by 2 bases and 1 base, with 5 bases remaining between them. CDR1 MNHNY and CDR2 SVGAGI come from the germline V gene (reference sequence). The CDR3 length is 13 residues. CDR3 nucleotides: TGTGCCAGCAGTTACGACCCGAACACTGAAGCTTTCTTT. Amino acid sequence: CASSYDPNTEAFF.

This chain connects TRBV6-2 or TRBV6-3 to TRBJ2-1; D is possibly TRBD1 or TRBD2 (5 bases each). V lost 8 bases, J lost 5 bases, and 13 bases lay in between. Germline V gives CDR1 MNHEY, CDR2 SVGEGT. This CDR3 has 13 residues. The CDR3 sequence is CASRTRGDNEQFF. CDR3 coding DNA: TGTGCCAGCCGAACGAGGGGCGACAATGAGCAGTTCTTC.

The chain carries TRBV18 and TRBJ1-3; 8 nucleotides agree with TRBD1. There are 17 residues in the CDR3. J was trimmed by 0 bases and V by 2 bases; bases with no gene match: 6. Germline-derived CDR1 and CDR2 are KGHSH and LQKENI. As DNA, the CDR3 is TGTGCCAGCTCACCATTGGACAGGGCCAGCTCTGGAAACACCATATATTTT. As protein: CASSPLDRASSGNTIYF.

This clonotype was observed many times. V usage is TRBV12-3 or TRBV12-4 and J usage is TRBJ2-3; D might be TRBD1 (6 bases). With 3 bases removed from V and 7 bases from J, the gap between germline ends came to 20 bases. The CDR3 is made up of 16 amino acids. In DNA, the CDR3 is TGTGCCAGCAGTTTGGCACCGGGACAACGAGGGTATACGCAGTATTTT. It encodes CASSLAPGQRGYTQYF.

In this sample, this clonotype turned up a few times. The V gene is TRBV6-1, the J gene TRBJ2-1, with 11 nucleotides matching TRBD2. Germline CDR1 is MNHNS and CDR2 is SASEGT. The length of the CDR3 is 14 residues. V lost 8 bases, J lost 5 bases, and 5 bases stayed unmatched. This CDR3 reads CASAGLAGHNEQFF. The CDR3 DNA follows: TGTGCCAGCGCTGGACTAGCGGGTCACAATGAGCAGTTCTTC.

This clonotype came up a few times. The gene calls are TRBV10-2 and TRBJ1-1, with 7 nucleotides matching TRBD1. The CDR3 extends over 12 amino acids. V lost 4 bases to trimming and J lost 6 bases; unmatched junction nucleotides: 2. From germline, CDR1 is WSHSY and CDR2 SAAADI. CDR3 amino acids: CASSVGGSEAFF. In DNA form, the CDR3 reads TGCGCCAGCAGTGTAGGGGGCTCTGAAGCTTTCTTT.

This clonotype occurred a few times. J is TRBJ2-4 and V is TRBV20-1; the D is unclear. With 6 bases removed from V and 3 bases from J, the gap between germline ends came to 6 bases. Germline values: CDR1 DFQATT, CDR2 SNEGSKA (reference sequence). This CDR3 is built from 11 residues. CDR3 sequence reads: CSAGFKNIQYF. In DNA form, the CDR3 reads TGCAGTGCGGGGTTCAAAAACATTCAGTACTTC.

The chain employs TRBV3-1 and TRBJ2-5; D ambiguous. V lost 5 bases, J lost 2 bases, and 3 bases lay in between. The CDR3 has 11 amino acids. Germline CDR1 reads LGHDT; CDR2 reads YNNKEL (reference sequence). The CDR3 DNA follows: TGTGCCAGCAGCAAACAAGAGACCCAGTACTTC. The encoded protein is CASSKQETQYF.

This clonotype was seen a handful of times. The rearrangement links TRBV7-9 to TRBJ1-1; D ambiguous. The CDR3 contains 13 residues. The V and J ends lost 5 bases and 4 bases respectively, with 11 bases between them. Germline values: CDR1 SEHNR, CDR2 FQNEAQ (reference sequence). The CDR3 sequence is CASSIEESTEAFF. The CDR3 region has the DNA TGTGCCAGCAGCATCGAGGAAAGCACTGAAGCTTTCTTT.

This clonotype was observed a handful of times. This chain connects TRBV11-2 to TRBJ2-1; TRBD2 agrees at 8 bases. V gave up 5 bases and J gave up 8 bases; unmatched junction bases: 14. Germline V lookup: CDR1 SGHAT, CDR2 FQNNGV. The CDR3 sequence is 16 residues long. CDR3: CASSLRGAGDLDEQFF. CDR3 bases: TGTGCCAGCAGCCTGCGGGGAGCGGGAGATTTAGATGAGCAGTTCTTC.

The rearrangement links TRBV5-5 to TRBJ2-7; 10 bases align to TRBD2. This CDR3 spans 17 amino acids. The V gene end was trimmed by 2 bases and the J gene end by 0 bases; junction bases not matched to a gene: 8. Germline assignment: CDR1 SGHKS and CDR2 YYEKEE (reference sequence). The CDR3 DNA is TGTGCCAGCAGCTTCCGGACTAGCGGTGAATACTCCTACGAGCAGTACTTC. Translating gives CASSFRTSGEYSYEQYF. The complete variable domain, with remaining parts taken from reference TRBV5-5 and TRBJ2-7, reads DAGVTQSPTHLIKTRGQQVTLRCSPISGHKSVSWYQQVLGQGPQFIFQYYEKEERGRGNFPDRFSARQFPNYSSELNVNALLLGDSALYLCASSFRTSGEYSYEQYFGPGTRLTVT.

This clonotype was picked up many times. The CDR3 is CASSLDLNTEAFF. For the CDR3, the DNA is TGTGCCAGCAGCTTGGACTTGAACACTGAAGCTTTCTTT. The chain carries TRBV11-2 and TRBJ1-1; D unclear. V was cut by 3 bases and J by 0 bases, with 5 bases left in between. Germline values: CDR1 SGHAT, CDR2 FQNNGV. This CDR3 has 13 residues.

This clonotype was recorded a few times. The chain couples TRBV15 to TRBJ1-5; 9 nucleotides agree with TRBD1. CDR1 LNHNV and CDR2 YYDKDF come from the germline V gene (reference sequence). The CDR3 is made up of 15 amino acids. V shed 0 bases, J shed 5 bases, and the junction held 2 bases outside the gene matches. This CDR3 is CATSRERQGDQPQHF. The DNA for the CDR3 is TGTGCCACCAGCAGAGAACGACAGGGGGATCAGCCCCAGCATTTT.

This clonotype was observed a few times. V usage is TRBV11-1 and J usage is TRBJ1-1, with D unclear. The V and J ends lost 5 bases and 6 bases respectively, with 13 bases between them. Germline V gene sequence: CDR1 SGHAT, CDR2 FQDESV (reference sequence). The CDR3 runs 13 residues. The DNA for the CDR3 is TGTGCCAGCAGCCCTCGCGGGGTCGCTGAAGCTTTCTTT. Amino acids: CASSPRGVAEAFF.

This clonotype came up many times. The chain is built from TRBV20-1 and TRBJ2-3; TRBD2 aligns across 9 bases. Trimming took 1 base from V and 1 from J; bases not matched to a gene: 6. Germline V CDR1 and CDR2: DFQATT, SNEGSKA (reference sequence). CDR3 length: 16 residues. CDR3 amino acids: CSARARTSDGTDTQYF. CDR3 in DNA: TGCAGTGCTAGAGCCCGGACTAGCGACGGCACAGATACGCAGTATTTT.

DNA of the CDR3: TGTGCCAGCAGCTTCCTCCGGGACAGGGAAAGCGAGACCCAGTACTTC. Encoded protein: CASSFLRDRESETQYF. The chain uses TRBV5-6 and TRBJ2-5; 9 nucleotides agree with TRBD1. Per the germline V gene, CDR1 is SGHDT and CDR2 is YYEEEE. V was pared by 2 bases and J by 5 bases, with 10 bases of the junction left unmatched. The CDR3 is 16 amino acids. The whole variable domain, filled in from reference TRBV5-6 and TRBJ2-5, reads DAGVTQSPTHLIKTRGQQVTLRCSPKSGHDTVSWYQQALGQGPQFIFQYYEEEERQRGNFPDRFSGHQFPNYSSELNVNALLLGDSALYLCASSFLRDRESETQYFGPGTRLLVL.

The chain recombines TRBV12-3 or TRBV12-4 with TRBJ2-2, with TRBD2 as a possible D gene (7 bases). The CDR3 has 16 residues. V dropped 5 bases and J dropped 6 bases, with 19 bases sitting between them. The CDR3 is CASSPTGGILPGELFF. The CDR3, as DNA: TGTGCCAGCAGTCCCACGGGGGGCATCCTGCCCGGGGAGCTGTTTTTT.

The chain recombines TRBV20-1 with TRBJ2-3; 10 bases fit TRBD2. CDR3 length: 16 residues. V trimming: 0 bases; J trimming: 0 bases; junction bases outside the gene matches: 3. Germline loops: CDR1 DFQATT, CDR2 SNEGSKA (reference sequence). CDR3 coding DNA: TGCAGTGCTAGAGATCCTAGCGGGGGTAGCACAGATACGCAGTATTTT. It specifies CSARDPSGGSTDTQYF.